This TCR beta chain was obtained from a study of cytomegalovirus exposure and HLA in healthy donors. Study-wide results and caveats: TCR beta V- and J-gene trimming, according to a later analysis, was linked to a missense DCLRE1C variant. An Asian-associated ancestry cluster reportedly showed fewer N-insertions than the approximately 650-donor mean in a later analysis. The study flagged approximately 180 TCR beta chains as cytomegalovirus-associated. High specificity and sensitivity for cytomegalovirus status were reported for the classifier.

60 Vbeta and 13 Jbeta primers were used in PCR. Assay used: immunoSEQ multiplex PCR; TCRdb lists only in-frame clones, some missing. The sample consists of 180,000 or so clones, 82% of them appearing once. CDR1 and CDR2 from the germline V gene are SGHRS and YFSETQ. V gave up 1 base and J gave up 2 bases; unmatched junction bases: 1. The CDR3 is made up of 15 amino acids. Worth noting for this clone: Antigen: not known.

The sequencing input was PBMCs. This clonotype was obtained from a man between 35 and 55 years old in good health and CMV-seronegative. V gene TRBV5-1 combines with J gene TRBJ1-4; 8 bases agree with TRBD1. CDR3 coding DNA: TGCGCCAGCAGCTTGACAGGGGGGACTAATGAAAAACTGTTTTTT. Protein sequence: CASSLTGGTNEKLFF.